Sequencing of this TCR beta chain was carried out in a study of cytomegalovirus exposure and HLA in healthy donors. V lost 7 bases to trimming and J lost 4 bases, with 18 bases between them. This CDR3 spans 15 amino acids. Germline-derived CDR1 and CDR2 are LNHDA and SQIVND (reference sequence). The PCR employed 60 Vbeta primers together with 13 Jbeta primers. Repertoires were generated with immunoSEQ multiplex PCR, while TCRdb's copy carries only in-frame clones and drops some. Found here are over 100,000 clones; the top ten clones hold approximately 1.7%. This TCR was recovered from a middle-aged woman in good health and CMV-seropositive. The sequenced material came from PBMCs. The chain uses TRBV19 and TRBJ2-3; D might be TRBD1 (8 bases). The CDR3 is CASNPRTGRADTQYF. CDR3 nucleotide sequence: TGTGCCAGTAACCCGAGGACAGGGAGGGCAGATACGCAGTATTTT.